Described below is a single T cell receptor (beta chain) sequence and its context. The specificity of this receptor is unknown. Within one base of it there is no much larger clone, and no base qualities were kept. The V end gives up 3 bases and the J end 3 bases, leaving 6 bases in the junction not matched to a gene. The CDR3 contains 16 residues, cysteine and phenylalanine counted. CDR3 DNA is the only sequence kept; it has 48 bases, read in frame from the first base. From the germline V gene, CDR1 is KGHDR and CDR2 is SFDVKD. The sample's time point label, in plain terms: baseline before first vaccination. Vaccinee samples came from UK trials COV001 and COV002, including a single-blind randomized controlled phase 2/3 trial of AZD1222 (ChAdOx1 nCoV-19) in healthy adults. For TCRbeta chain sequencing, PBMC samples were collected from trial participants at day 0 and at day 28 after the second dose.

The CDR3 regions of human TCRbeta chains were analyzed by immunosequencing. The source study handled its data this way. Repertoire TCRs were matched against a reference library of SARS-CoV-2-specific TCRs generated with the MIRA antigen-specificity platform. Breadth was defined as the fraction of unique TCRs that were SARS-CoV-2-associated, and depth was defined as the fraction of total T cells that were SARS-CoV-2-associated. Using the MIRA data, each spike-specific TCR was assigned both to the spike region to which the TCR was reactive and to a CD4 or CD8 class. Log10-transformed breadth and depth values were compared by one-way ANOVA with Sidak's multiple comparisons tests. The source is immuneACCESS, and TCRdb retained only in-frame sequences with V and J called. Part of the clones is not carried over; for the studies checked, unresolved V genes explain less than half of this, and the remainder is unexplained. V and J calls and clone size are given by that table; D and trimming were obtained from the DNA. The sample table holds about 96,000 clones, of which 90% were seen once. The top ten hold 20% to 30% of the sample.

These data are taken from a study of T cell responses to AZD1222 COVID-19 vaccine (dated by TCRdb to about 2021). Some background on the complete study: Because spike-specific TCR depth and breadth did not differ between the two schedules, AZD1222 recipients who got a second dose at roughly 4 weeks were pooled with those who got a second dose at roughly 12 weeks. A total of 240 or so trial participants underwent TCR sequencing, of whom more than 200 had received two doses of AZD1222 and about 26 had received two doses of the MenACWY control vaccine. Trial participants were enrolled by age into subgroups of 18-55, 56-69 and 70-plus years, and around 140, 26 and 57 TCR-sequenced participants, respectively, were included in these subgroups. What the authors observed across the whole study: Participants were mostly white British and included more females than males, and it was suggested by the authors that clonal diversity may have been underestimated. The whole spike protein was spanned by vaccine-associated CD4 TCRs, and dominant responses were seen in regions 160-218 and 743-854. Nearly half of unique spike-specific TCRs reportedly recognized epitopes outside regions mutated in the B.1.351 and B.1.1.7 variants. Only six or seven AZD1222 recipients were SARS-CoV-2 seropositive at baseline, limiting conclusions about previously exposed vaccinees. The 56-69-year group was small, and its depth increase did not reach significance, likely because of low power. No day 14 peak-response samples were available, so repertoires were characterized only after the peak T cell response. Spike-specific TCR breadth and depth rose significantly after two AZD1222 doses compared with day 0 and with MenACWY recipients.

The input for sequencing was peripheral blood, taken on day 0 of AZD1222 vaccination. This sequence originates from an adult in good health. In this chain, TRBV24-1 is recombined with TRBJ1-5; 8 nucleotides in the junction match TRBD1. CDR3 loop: CATSDDTGGNNQPQHF. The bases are TGTGCCACCAGTGATGATACAGGGGGGAACAATCAGCCCCAGCATTTT.